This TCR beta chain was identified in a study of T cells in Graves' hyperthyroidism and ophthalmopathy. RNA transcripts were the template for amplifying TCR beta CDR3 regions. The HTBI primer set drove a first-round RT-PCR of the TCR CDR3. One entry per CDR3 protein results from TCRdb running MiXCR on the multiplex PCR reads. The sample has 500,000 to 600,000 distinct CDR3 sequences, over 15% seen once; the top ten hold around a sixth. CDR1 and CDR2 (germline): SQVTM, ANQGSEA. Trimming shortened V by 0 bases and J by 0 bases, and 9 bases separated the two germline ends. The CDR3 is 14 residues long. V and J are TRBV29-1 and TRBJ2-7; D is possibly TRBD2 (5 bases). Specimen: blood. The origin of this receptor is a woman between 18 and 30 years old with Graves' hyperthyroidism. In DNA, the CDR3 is TGCAGCGTTGAAGATCATGGGAGCTCCTACGAGCAGTACTTC. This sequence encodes CSVEDHGSSYEQYF.